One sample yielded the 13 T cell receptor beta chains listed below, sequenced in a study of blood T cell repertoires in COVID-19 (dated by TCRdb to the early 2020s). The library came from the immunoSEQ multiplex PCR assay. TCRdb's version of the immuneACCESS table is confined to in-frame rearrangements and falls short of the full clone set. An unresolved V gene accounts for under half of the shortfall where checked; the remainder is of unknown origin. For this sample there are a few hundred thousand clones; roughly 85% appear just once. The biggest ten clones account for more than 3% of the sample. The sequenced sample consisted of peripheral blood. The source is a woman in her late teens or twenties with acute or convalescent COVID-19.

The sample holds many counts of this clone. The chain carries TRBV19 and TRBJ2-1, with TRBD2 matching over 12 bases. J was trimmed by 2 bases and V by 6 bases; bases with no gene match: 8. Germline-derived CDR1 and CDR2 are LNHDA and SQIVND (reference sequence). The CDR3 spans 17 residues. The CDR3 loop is CASSLDRLAGAYNEQFF. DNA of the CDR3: TGTGCCAGTAGCCTGGATAGACTAGCGGGAGCCTACAATGAGCAGTTCTTC.

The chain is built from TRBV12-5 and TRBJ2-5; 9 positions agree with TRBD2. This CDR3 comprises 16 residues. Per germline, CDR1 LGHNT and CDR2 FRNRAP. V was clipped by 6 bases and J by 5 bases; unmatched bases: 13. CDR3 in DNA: TGTGCTAGTGGCCACAAGACGCTAGCGGGATGGGAGACCCAGTACTTC. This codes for CASGHKTLAGWETQYF.

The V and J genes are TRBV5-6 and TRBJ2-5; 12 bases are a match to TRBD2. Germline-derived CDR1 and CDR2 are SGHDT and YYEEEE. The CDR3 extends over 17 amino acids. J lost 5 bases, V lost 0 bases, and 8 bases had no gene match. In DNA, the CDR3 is TGTGCCAGCAGCTTGGGACTAGCGGGGGAGATTGGGGAGACCCAGTACTTC. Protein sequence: CASSLGLAGEIGETQYF.

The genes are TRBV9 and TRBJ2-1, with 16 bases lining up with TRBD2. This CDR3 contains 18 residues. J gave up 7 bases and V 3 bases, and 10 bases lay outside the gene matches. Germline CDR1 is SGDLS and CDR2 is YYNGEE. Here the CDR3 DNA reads TGTGCCAGCAGCGATCCCGGGACTAGCGGGAGGGCTGGGAATGAGCAGTTCTTC. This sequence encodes CASSDPGTSGRAGNEQFF.

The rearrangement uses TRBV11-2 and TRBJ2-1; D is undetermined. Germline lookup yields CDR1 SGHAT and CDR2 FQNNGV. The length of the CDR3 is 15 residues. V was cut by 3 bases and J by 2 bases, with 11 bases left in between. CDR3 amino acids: CASSFAWAAYNEQFF. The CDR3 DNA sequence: TGTGCCAGCAGCTTCGCGTGGGCCGCCTACAATGAGCAGTTCTTC.

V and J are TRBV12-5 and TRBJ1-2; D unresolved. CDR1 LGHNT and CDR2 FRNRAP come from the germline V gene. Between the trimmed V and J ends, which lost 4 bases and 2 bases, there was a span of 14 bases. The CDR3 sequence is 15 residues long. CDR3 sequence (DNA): TGTGCTAGTGGTTCGAGGTCTATCGAGAACTATGGCTACACCTTC. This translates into CASGSRSIENYGYTF.

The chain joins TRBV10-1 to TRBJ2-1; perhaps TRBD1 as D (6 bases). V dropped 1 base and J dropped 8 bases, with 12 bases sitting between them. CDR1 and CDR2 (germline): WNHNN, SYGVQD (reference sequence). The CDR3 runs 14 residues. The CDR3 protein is CASSEWGLLDEQFF. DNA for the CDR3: TGCGCCAGCAGTGAGTGGGGGCTTTTGGATGAGCAGTTCTTC.

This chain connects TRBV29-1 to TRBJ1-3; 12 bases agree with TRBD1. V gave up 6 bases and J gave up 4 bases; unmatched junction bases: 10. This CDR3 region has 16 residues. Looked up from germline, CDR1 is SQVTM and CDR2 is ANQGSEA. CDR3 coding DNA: TGCAGCGTACGCCCGGGACAGGGGGCTCTAGGAAACACCATATATTTT. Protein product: CSVRPGQGALGNTIYF.

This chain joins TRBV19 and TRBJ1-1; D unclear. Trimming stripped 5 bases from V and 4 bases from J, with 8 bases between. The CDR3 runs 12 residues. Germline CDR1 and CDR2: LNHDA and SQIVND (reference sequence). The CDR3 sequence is CASSPRVTEAFF. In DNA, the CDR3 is TGTGCCAGTAGTCCCCGGGTCACTGAAGCTTTCTTT.

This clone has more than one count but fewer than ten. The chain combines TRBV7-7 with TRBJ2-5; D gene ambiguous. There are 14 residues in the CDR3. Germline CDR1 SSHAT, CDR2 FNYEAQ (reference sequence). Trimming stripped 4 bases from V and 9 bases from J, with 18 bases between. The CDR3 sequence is CASSYTPVAEPQYF. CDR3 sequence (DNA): TGTGCCAGCAGCTACACCCCCGTTGCGGAACCCCAGTACTTC.

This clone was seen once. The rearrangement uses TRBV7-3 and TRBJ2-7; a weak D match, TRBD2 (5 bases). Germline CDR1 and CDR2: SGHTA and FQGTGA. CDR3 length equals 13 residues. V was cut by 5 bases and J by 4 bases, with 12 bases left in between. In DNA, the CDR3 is TGTGCCAGCAGCCTCTTCGAGGGTTACGAGCAGTACTTC. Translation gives CASSLFEGYEQYF.

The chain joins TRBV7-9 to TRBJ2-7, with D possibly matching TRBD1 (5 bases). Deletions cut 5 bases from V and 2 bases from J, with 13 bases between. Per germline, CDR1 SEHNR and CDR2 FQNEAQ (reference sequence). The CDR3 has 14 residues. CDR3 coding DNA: TGTGCCAGCAGCAAGACAGACGAAACCTACGAGCAGTACTTC. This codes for CASSKTDETYEQYF.

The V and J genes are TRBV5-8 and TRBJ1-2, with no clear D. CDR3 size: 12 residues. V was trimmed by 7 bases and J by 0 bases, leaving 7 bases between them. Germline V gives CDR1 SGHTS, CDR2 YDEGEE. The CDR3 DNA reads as TGTGCCAGCTCTACCTCTAACTATGGCTACACCTTC. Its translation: CASSTSNYGYTF.